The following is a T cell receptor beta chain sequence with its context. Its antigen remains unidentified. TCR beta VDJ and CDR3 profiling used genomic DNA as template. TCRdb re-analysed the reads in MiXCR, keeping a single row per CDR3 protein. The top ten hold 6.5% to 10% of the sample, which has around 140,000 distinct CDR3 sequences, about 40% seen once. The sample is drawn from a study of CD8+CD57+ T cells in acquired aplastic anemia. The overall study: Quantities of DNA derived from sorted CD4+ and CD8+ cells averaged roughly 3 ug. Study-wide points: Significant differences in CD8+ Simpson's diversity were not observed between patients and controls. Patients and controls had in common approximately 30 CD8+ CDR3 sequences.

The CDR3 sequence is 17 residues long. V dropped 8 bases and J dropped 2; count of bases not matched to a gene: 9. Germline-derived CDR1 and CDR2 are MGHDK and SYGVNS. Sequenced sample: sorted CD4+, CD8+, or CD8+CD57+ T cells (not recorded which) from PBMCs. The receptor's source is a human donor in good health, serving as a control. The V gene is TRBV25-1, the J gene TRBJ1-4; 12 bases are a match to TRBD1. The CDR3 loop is CASCWDRGLETNEKLFF. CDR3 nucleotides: TGTGCCAGCTGCTGGGACAGGGGGCTCGAGACTAATGAAAAACTGTTTTTT.